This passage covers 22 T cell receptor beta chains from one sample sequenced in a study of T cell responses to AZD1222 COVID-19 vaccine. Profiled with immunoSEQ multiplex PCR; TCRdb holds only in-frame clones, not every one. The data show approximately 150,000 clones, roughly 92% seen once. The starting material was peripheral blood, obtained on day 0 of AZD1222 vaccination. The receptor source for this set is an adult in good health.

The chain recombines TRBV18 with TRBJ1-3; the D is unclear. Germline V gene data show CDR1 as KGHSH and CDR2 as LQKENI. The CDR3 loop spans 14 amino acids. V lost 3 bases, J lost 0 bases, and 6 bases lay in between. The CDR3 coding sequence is TGTGCCAGCTCACCCAAGAGCTCTGGAAACACCATATATTTT. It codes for CASSPKSSGNTIYF.

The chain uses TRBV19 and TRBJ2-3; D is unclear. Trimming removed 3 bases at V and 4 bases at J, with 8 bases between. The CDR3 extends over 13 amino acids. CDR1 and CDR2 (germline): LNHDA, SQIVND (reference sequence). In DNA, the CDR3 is TGTGCCAGTAGTATGATTAGTCCAGATACGCAGTATTTT. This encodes CASSMISPDTQYF.

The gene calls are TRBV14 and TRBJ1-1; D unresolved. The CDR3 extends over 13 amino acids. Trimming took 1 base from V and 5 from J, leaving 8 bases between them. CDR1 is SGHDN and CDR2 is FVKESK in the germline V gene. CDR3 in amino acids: CASSQGMGTEAFF. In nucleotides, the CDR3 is TGTGCCAGCAGCCAAGGTATGGGAACTGAAGCTTTCTTT.

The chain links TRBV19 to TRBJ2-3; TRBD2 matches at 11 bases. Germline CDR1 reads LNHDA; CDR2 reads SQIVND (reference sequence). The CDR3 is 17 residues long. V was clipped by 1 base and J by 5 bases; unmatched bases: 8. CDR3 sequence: CASSIVTSGKRGDTQYF. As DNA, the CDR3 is TGTGCCAGTAGTATAGTGACTAGCGGGAAGAGGGGAGATACGCAGTATTTT.

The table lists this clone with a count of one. The CDR3 loop is CAWRQDSLPEQYF. Here the CDR3 DNA reads TGTGCCTGGAGACAGGACAGTCTCCCCGAGCAGTACTTC. The chain uses TRBV30 and TRBJ2-7; tentatively, D is TRBD1 (6 bases). The CDR3 length is 13 residues. Deletions cut 3 bases from V and 6 bases from J, with 15 bases between. Germline V gene sequence: CDR1 GTSNPN, CDR2 SVGIG (reference sequence).

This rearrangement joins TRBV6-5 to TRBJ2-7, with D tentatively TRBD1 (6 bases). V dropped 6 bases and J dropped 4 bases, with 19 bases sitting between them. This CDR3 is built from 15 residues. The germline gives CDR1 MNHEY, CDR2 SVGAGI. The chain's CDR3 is CASRTGHYLLYEQYF. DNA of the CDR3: TGTGCCAGCAGGACAGGACACTACCTTTTATACGAGCAGTACTTC.

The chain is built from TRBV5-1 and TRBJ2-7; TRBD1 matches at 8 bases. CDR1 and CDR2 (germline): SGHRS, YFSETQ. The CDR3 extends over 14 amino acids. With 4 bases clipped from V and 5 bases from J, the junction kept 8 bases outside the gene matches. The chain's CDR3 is CASSPGQGRDEQYF. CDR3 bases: TGCGCCAGCAGCCCCGGACAGGGTCGGGACGAGCAGTACTTC.

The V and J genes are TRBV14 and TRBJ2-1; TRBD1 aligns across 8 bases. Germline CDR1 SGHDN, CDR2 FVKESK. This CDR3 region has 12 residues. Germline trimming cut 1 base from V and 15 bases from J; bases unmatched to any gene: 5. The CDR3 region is CASSQARTGPFF. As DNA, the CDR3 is TGTGCCAGCAGCCAAGCGAGGACAGGGCCGTTCTTC.

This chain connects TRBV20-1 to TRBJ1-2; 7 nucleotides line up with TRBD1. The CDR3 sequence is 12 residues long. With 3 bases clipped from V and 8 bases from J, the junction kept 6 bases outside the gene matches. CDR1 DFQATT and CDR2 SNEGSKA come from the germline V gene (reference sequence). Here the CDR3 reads CSASIRGQGYTF. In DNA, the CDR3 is TGCAGTGCTAGTATAAGGGGGCAGGGCTACACCTTC.

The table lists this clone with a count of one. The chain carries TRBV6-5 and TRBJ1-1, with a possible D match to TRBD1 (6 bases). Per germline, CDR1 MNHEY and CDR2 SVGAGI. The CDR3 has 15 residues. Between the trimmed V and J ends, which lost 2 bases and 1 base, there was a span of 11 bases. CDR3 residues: CASSYGGAWNTEAFF. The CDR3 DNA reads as TGTGCCAGCAGTTACGGGGGGGCTTGGAACACTGAAGCTTTCTTT.

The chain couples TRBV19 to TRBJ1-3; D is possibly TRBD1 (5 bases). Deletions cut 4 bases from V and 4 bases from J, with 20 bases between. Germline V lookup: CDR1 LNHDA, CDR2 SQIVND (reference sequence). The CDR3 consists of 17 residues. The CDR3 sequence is CASSTRGRELPGNTIYF. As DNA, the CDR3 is TGTGCCAGTAGTACTAGGGGACGGGAGCTCCCCGGAAACACCATATATTTT.

The CDR3 protein is CASSPGLAGGQGHEQFF. DNA of the CDR3: TGTGCCAGCAGCCCCGGACTAGCGGGGGGGCAGGGGCATGAGCAGTTCTTC. The J gene is TRBJ2-1, the V gene TRBV7-2, with 15 bases aligning to TRBD2. The CDR3 covers 17 residues. The J segment lost 8 bases and the V segment lost 5 bases, leaving 10 bases of the junction unmatched. Germline lookup yields CDR1 SGHTA and CDR2 FQGNSA. Full variable domain (remainder filled in from reference TRBV7-2 and TRBJ2-1): GAGVSQSPSNKVTEKGKDVELRCDPISGHTALYWYRQSLGQGLEFLIYFQGNSAPDKSGLPSDRFSAERTGGSVSTLTIQRTQQEDSAVYLCASSPGLAGGQGHEQFFGPGTRLTVL.

CDR3 coding DNA: TGTGCCAGCAGTACAGTCGATAGCAATCAGCCCCAGCATTTT. This encodes CASSTVDSNQPQHF. The V and J genes are TRBV6-2 or TRBV6-3 and TRBJ1-5; no reliable D call. The CDR3 length is 14 residues. Trimming removed 5 bases from V and 0 bases from J, with 8 bases in between. Germline CDR1 MNHEY, CDR2 SVGEGT.

For the CDR3, the DNA is TGTGCCAGCAGTTACTCGAGTTTGAGGGGAGAGACCCAGTACTTC. Residues: CASSYSSLRGETQYF. This chain uses TRBV6-2 or TRBV6-3 with TRBJ2-5; D may be TRBD1 or TRBD2 (5 bases each). Germline lookup yields CDR1 MNHEY and CDR2 SVGEGT. V lost 0 bases to trimming and J lost 4 bases, with 12 bases between them. The CDR3 length is 15 residues.

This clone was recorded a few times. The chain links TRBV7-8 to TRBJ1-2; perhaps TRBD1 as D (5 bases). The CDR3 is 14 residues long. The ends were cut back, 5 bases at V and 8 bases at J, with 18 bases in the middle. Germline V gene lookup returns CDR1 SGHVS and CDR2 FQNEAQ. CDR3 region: CASSPTGGGRGYTF. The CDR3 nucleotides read TGTGCCAGCAGCCCCACGGGGGGGGGAAGAGGCTACACCTTC.

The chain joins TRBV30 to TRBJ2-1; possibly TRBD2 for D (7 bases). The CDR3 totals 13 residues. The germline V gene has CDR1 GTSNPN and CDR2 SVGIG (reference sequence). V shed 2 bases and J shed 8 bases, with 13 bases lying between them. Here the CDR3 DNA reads TGTGCCTGGAGTATCGTAGGGGGGGATGAGCAGTTCTTC. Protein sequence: CAWSIVGGDEQFF.

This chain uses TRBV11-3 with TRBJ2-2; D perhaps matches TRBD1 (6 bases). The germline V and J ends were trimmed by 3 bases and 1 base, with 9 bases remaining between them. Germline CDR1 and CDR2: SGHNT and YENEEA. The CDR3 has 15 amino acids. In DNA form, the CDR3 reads TGTGCCAGCAGCTTCGGGACACTGAACACCGGGGAGCTGTTTTTT. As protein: CASSFGTLNTGELFF.

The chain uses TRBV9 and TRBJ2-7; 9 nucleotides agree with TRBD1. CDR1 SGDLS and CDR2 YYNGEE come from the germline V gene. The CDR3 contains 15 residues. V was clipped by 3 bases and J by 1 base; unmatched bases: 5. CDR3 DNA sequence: TGTGCCAGCAGCGAGGGACAGGGTTCGTCCTACGAGCAGTACTTC. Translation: CASSEGQGSSYEQYF. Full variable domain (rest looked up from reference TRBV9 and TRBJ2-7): DSGVTQTPKHLITATGQRVTLRCSPRSGDLSVYWYQQSLDQGLQFLIQYYNGEERAKGNILERFSAQQFPDLHSELNLSSLELGDSALYFCASSEGQGSSYEQYFGPGTRLTVT.

The CDR3 DNA sequence: TGTGCCAGCAGCCCGGCAGCTGGAAACACCGGGGAGCTGTTTTTT. This gives the protein CASSPAAGNTGELFF. This chain uses TRBV7-9 with TRBJ2-2; D is unclear. The germline V gene encodes CDR1 SEHNR and CDR2 FQNEAQ (reference sequence). This CDR3 has 15 residues. V lost 5 bases to trimming and J lost 2 bases, with 12 bases between them.

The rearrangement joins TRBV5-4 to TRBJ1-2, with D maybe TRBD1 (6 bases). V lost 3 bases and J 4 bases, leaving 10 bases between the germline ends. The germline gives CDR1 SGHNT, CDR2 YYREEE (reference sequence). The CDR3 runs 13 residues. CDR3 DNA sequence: TGTGCCAGCAGCTCAGGGGTGGGCTATGGCTACACCTTC. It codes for CASSSGVGYGYTF.

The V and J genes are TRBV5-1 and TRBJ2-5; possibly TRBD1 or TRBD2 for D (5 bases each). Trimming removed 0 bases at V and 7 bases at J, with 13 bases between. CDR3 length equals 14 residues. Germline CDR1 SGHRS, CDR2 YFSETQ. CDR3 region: CASSLDRERGTQYF. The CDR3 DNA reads TGCGCCAGCAGCTTGGACCGGGAAAGGGGGACCCAGTACTTC.

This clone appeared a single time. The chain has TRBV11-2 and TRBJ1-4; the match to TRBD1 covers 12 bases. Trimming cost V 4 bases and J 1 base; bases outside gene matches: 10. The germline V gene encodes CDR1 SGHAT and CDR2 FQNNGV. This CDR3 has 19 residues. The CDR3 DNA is TGTGCCAGCAGCTCCAAACCGGGACAGGGGGCTCGAACTAATGAAAAACTGTTTTTT. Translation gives CASSSKPGQGARTNEKLFF.